Sequencing of this T cell receptor (beta chain) was carried out in a study of blood T cell repertoires in COVID-19. At the level of the study: The cDNA or gDNA used as material had been derived from T cells, B-cell-depleted T cells, or PBMCs.

Libraries were prepared by immunoSEQ multiplex PCR; TCRdb keeps only in-frame clonotypes and omits some of them. Among some 340,000 clones listed, 85% were seen once. Unmatched junction bases numbered 1, after V lost 2 bases and J lost 5 bases. The CDR3 is 14 amino acids. Per germline, CDR1 SGHNT and CDR2 YYREEE (reference sequence). This clone was seen only a few times. Other DNA variants within this sample encode the same CDR3. Sequenced sample: peripheral blood. The receptor was isolated from a young woman with acute or convalescent COVID-19. This chain uses TRBV5-4 with TRBJ1-6; the match to TRBD1 covers 7 bases. CDR3 region: CASSLDRDNSPLHF. The CDR3 bases are TGTGCCAGCAGCTTAGACAGGGATAATTCACCCCTCCACTTT.